Ten or more counts support the clone carrying this TCR beta chain. The read stops 3 residues short of the end of the CDR3; the missing end is completed from the germline J gene. The data were taken from a study of T cell clonality in common variable immunodeficiency. Measured with immunoSEQ multiplex PCR; TCRdb has only the in-frame clones, and not every one. This sample carries some 60,000 clones and no singletons, and over 1.5% goes to the top ten. V lost 5 bases, J lost 4 bases, and 5 bases stayed unmatched. Per germline, CDR1 MDHEN and CDR2 SYDVKM. The CDR3 totals 14 residues. The sample comprised peripheral blood mononuclear cells. The sequence derives from a person between 18 and 75 years old in good health. The rearrangement uses TRBV28 and TRBJ2-1; 7 bases are shared with TRBD1. This CDR3 is CASSPGTVYNEQFF. The DNA read from the CDR3 is TGTGCCAGCAGTCCAGGGACAGTTTACAATGAG.